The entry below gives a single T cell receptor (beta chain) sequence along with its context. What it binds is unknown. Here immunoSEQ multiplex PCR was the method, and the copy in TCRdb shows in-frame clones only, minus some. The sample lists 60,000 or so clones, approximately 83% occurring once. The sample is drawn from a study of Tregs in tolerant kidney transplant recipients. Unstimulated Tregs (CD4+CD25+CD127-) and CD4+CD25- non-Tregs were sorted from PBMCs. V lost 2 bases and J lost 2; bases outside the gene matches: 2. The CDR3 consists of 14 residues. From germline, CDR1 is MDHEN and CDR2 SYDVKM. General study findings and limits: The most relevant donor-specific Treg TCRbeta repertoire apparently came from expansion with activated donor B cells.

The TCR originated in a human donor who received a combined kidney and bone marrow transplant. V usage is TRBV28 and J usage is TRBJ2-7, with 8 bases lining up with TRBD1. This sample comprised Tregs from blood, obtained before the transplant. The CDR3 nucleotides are TGTGCCAGCAGTTTAGCACAGGGGGCCTACGAGCAGTACTTC. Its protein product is CASSLAQGAYEQYF.